This TCR beta chain stems from a study of cytomegalovirus exposure and HLA in healthy donors. The study's findings and limits: Productive status was seen about 87% or about 30% of the time for most TCR beta V segments in an earlier analysis.

With regard to this clone: The antigen remains undetermined.

Germline CDR1 and CDR2: MNHEY and SVGAGI. Trimming removed 6 bases from V and 0 bases from J, with 9 bases in between. This CDR3 region has 14 residues. Vbeta (60) and Jbeta (13) primers were used in the PCR. Profiled with immunoSEQ multiplex PCR; TCRdb holds only in-frame clones, not every one. In all, the sample yields some 140,000 clones. The chain recombines TRBV6-5 with TRBJ1-5; D call uncertain. Sequencing was performed on PBMCs. The clonotype comes from a woman in her sixties or seventies in good health and CMV-seronegative. CDR3 nucleotides: TGTGCCAGCAGCCGTCAACATAGCAATCAGCCCCAGCATTTT. Residues: CASSRQHSNQPQHF.